Presented here are 13 T cell receptor beta chains from one specimen sequenced in a study of cytomegalovirus exposure and HLA in healthy donors. PCR involved 60 Vbeta and 13 Jbeta primers. Profiling relied on immunoSEQ multiplex PCR, and the TCRdb table lists in-frame clones only, not all of them. The sample lists roughly 140,000 clones, around 80% occurring once. The sequencing sample was made of PBMCs. Receptors originate from a man aged 40-49 years in good health and CMV-seropositive.

V is TRBV6-6 and J is TRBJ1-1; 8 nucleotides agree with TRBD1. There are 15 residues in the CDR3. V lost 7 bases and J lost 1; bases outside the gene matches: 8. CDR1 MNHNY and CDR2 SVGAGI come from the germline V gene (reference sequence). CDR3 sequence reads: CASTRPGQGNTEAFF. In DNA form, the CDR3 reads TGTGCCAGCACCCGACCCGGACAGGGGAACACTGAAGCTTTCTTT.

This chain connects TRBV7-9 to TRBJ1-5; 7 bases are a match to TRBD1. The trim removed 5 bases at V and 3 bases at J, leaving 10 bases unmatched. The CDR3 contains 16 residues. Germline assignment: CDR1 SEHNR and CDR2 FQNEAQ (reference sequence). The CDR3 loop is CASSMGQNYPNQPQHF. DNA of the CDR3: TGTGCCAGCAGCATGGGACAGAATTATCCCAATCAGCCCCAGCATTTT.

The CDR3 sequence: CASSQAGFGYTF. Here the CDR3 DNA reads TGTGCCAGCAGCCAAGCAGGGTTTGGCTACACCTTC. The rearrangement links TRBV7-9 to TRBJ1-2; a weak D match, TRBD1 (5 bases). Trimming shortened V by 5 bases and J by 7 bases, and 11 bases separated the two germline ends. The CDR3 is made up of 12 amino acids. Germline V lookup: CDR1 SEHNR, CDR2 FQNEAQ (reference sequence).

The V gene is TRBV28, the J gene TRBJ2-3; TRBD2 agrees at 8 bases. Germline lookup yields CDR1 MDHEN and CDR2 SYDVKM. The CDR3 contains 17 residues. Trimming cost V 1 base and J 0 bases; bases outside gene matches: 6. CDR3 coding DNA: TGTGCCAGCAGTTTATTATCGGGGGGGCTCAGCACAGATACGCAGTATTTT. The encoded protein is CASSLLSGGLSTDTQYF.

This sequence joins TRBV7-2 and TRBJ2-5; TRBD1 matches 10 bases. This CDR3 has 18 residues. J lost 4 bases, V lost 2 bases, and 13 bases had no gene match. The germline gives CDR1 SGHTA, CDR2 FQGNSA. As DNA, the CDR3 is TGTGCCAGCAGCTTACAGGCGCGGACAGGGGGGTGGGTAGAGACCCAGTACTTC. It codes for CASSLQARTGGWVETQYF.

The CDR3 sequence is CASRGLAGEGEQFF. The CDR3, as DNA: TGTGCCAGCAGAGGACTAGCGGGAGAAGGTGAGCAGTTCTTC. The chain is built from TRBV27 and TRBJ2-1; 13 nucleotides match TRBD2. The V gene's germline CDR1 is MNHEY and CDR2 SMNVEV (reference sequence). The trim removed 6 bases at V and 9 bases at J, leaving 5 bases unmatched. This CDR3 spans 14 amino acids.

The chain couples TRBV28 to TRBJ1-2, with D maybe TRBD1 (6 bases). CDR1 is MDHEN, CDR2 SYDVKM, per germline. The CDR3 is 17 amino acids. Trimming cost V 2 bases and J 1 base, with 17 bases left between them. The CDR3 sequence is CASSLPPSSRGNYGYTF. The DNA for the CDR3 is TGTGCCAGCAGTTTACCCCCCTCGAGCAGGGGTAACTATGGCTACACCTTC.

The chain links TRBV7-2 to TRBJ2-5, with TRBD2 identical over 7 bases. The CDR3 is 15 amino acids. Losses at the gene ends were 0 bases for V and 4 bases for J; bases not matched to a gene: 5. Germline assignment: CDR1 SGHTA and CDR2 FQGNSA. The CDR3 DNA is TGTGCCAGCAGCTTAGCGGGAGGGCCCGTAGAGACCCAGTACTTC. This sequence encodes CASSLAGGPVETQYF.

The J gene is TRBJ1-3, the V gene TRBV5-1, with unresolved D. The CDR3 length is 15 residues. CDR1 and CDR2 from the germline V gene are SGHRS and YFSETQ. Trimming took 0 bases from V and 0 from J, leaving 7 bases between them. CDR3 sequence: CASSLDKNSGNTIYF. CDR3 bases: TGCGCCAGCAGCTTGGACAAAAACTCTGGAAACACCATATATTTT.

This clone came up once. The chain is built from TRBV4-1 and TRBJ2-2, with 8 bases identical to TRBD2. After removal of 1 base from V and 2 bases from J, the junction contained 6 bases not matched to a gene. The V gene's germline CDR1 is MGHRA and CDR2 YSYEKL. The CDR3 length is 17 residues. The CDR3 DNA follows: TGCGCCAGCAGCCAAGGGATAGCGGGAACCAACACCGGGGAGCTGTTTTTT. It is translated as CASSQGIAGTNTGELFF.

The chain joins TRBV28 to TRBJ2-5; D possibly corresponds to TRBD1 (6 bases). The CDR3 extends over 14 amino acids. V lost 7 bases, J lost 11 bases, and 23 bases lay in between. In germline, CDR1 is MDHEN, CDR2 SYDVKM. CDR3 sequence: CASMGHPRWWEQYF. CDR3 nucleotides: TGTGCCAGCATGGGACACCCACGGTGGTGGGAGCAGTACTTC.

The V call is TRBV5-1, the J call TRBJ1-3, with D possibly matching TRBD1 (5 bases). The CDR3 extends over 15 amino acids. V was shortened by 1 base and J by 2 bases, with 10 bases between the two germline ends. Germline V gene lookup returns CDR1 SGHRS and CDR2 YFSETQ. Written as DNA, the CDR3 is TGCGCCAGCAGCTTGCTGTCAGGGACTGGAAACACCATATATTTT. It encodes CASSLLSGTGNTIYF.

The rearrangement uses TRBV6-4 and TRBJ2-3, with 8 bases that match TRBD1. Trimming removed 5 bases from V and 0 bases from J; junction bases left unmatched: 4. The CDR3 covers 15 residues. Germline loops: CDR1 MRHNA, CDR2 SNTAGT. The DNA for the CDR3 is TGTGCCAGCAGTACGGACAGGGCTAGCACAGATACGCAGTATTTT. This translates into CASSTDRASTDTQYF.